This T cell receptor (beta chain) emerged from a study of blood T cell repertoires in COVID-19. V was clipped by 0 bases and J by 4 bases; unmatched bases: 6. The CDR3 runs to 16 residues. The germline gives CDR1 LGHDT, CDR2 YNNKEL (reference sequence). TCRdb keeps only in-frame clones here, not all; method: immunoSEQ multiplex PCR. The data contain 43,000 or so clones, around 86% of them singletons. Sequencing was done on a sample of peripheral blood. This chain links TRBV3-1 (or the pseudogene TRBV3-2) with TRBJ2-5; 9 bases match TRBD2. This TCR was recovered from a man between 60 and 70 years old with active COVID-19. CDR3 protein: CASSQDIAGEGETQYF. The CDR3 DNA sequence: TGTGCCAGCAGCCAAGATATAGCGGGGGAGGGAGAGACCCAGTACTTC.